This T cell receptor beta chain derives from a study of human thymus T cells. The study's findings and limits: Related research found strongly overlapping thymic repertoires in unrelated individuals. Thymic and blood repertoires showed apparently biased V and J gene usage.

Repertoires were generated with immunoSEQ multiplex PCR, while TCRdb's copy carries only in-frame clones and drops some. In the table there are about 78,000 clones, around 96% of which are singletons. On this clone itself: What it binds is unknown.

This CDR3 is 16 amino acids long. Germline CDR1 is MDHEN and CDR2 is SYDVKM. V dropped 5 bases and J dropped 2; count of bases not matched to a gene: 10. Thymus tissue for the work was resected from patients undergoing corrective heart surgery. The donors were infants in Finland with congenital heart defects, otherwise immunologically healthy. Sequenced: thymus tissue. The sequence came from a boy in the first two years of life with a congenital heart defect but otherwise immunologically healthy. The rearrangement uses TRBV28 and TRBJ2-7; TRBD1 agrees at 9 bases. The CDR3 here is CASSRLTGGSTYEQYF. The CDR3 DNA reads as TGTGCCAGCAGTCGACTCACAGGGGGCTCAACCTACGAGCAGTACTTC.